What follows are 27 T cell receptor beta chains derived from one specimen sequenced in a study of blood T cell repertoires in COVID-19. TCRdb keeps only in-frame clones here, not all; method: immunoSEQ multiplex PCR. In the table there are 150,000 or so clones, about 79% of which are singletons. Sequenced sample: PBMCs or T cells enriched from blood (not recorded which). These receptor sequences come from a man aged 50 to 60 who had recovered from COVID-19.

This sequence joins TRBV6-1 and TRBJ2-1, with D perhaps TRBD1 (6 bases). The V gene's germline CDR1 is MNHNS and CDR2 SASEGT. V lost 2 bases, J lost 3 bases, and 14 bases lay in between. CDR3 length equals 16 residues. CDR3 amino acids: CASSEYGDMVYNEQFF. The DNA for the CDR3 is TGTGCCAGCAGTGAATACGGGGACATGGTCTACAATGAGCAGTTCTTC.

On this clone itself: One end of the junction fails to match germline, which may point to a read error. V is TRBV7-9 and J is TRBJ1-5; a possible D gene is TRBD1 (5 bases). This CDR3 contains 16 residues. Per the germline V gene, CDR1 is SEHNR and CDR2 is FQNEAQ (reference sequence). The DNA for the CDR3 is TGTGCCAGCACCTTAGCGGGGGGACGGGGCAATCAGCCCCAGCATTTT. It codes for CASTLAGGRGNQPQHF.

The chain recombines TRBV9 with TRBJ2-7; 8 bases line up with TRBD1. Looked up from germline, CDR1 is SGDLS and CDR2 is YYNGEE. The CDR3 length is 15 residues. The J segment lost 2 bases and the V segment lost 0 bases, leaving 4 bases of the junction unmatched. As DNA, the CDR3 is TGTGCCAGCAGCGTAGGGCAGGGGGCCCCCTACGAGCAGTACTTC. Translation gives CASSVGQGAPYEQYF.

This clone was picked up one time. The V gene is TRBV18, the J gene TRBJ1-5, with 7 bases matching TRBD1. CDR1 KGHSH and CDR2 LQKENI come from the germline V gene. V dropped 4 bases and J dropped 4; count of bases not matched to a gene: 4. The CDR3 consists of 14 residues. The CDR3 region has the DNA TGTGCCAGCTCACTAAACAGGGGAAATCAGCCCCAGCATTTT. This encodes CASSLNRGNQPQHF.

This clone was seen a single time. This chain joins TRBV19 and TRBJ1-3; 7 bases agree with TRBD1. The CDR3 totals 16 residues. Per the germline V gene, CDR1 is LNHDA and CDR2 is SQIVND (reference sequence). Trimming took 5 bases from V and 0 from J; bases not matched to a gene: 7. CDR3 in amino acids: CASSSGTANSGNTIYF. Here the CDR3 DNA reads TGTGCCAGTAGTTCCGGGACAGCTAACTCTGGAAACACCATATATTTT.

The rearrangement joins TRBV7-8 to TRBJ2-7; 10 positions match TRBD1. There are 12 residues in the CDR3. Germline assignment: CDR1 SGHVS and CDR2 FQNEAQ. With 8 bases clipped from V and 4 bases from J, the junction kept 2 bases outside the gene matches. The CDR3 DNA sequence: TGTGCCAGCTCGGGACAGGGGTACGAGCAGTACTTC. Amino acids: CASSGQGYEQYF.

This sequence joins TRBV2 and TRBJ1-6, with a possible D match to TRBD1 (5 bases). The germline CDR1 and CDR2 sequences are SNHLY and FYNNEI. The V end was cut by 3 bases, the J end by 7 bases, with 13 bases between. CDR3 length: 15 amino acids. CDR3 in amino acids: CASSETASKNSPLHF. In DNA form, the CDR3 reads TGTGCCAGCAGTGAGACAGCGTCGAAAAATTCACCCCTCCACTTT.

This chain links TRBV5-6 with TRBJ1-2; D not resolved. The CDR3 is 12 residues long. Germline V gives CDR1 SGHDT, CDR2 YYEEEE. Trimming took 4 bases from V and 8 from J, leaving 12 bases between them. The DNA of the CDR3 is TGTGCCAGCAGCGGGGAGGGCTGGGGCTACACCTTC. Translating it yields CASSGEGWGYTF. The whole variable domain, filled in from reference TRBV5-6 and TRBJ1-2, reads DAGVTQSPTHLIKTRGQQVTLRCSPKSGHDTVSWYQQALGQGPQFIFQYYEEEERQRGNFPDRFSGHQFPNYSSELNVNALLLGDSALYLCASSGEGWGYTFGSGTRLTVV.

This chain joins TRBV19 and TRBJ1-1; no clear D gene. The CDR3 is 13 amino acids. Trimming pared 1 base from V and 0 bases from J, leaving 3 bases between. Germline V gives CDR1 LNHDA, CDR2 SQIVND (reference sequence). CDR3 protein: CASSIAVNTEAFF. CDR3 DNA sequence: TGTGCCAGTAGTATAGCGGTGAACACTGAAGCTTTCTTT.

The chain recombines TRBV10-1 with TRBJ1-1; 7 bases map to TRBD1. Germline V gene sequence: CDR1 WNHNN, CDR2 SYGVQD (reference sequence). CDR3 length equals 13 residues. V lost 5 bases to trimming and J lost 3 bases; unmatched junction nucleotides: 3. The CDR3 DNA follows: TGCGCCAGCAGTCGACAGGGCTACACTGAAGCTTTCTTT. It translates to CASSRQGYTEAFF.

The CDR3 loop is CASSTTGDFGYTF. The CDR3 DNA reads TGTGCCAGTAGTACCACAGGGGACTTTGGCTACACCTTC. The gene calls are TRBV19 and TRBJ1-2; TRBD1 aligns across 7 bases. Germline V lookup: CDR1 LNHDA, CDR2 SQIVND (reference sequence). V shed 4 bases, J shed 7 bases, and the junction held 6 bases outside the gene matches. The CDR3 runs to 13 residues.

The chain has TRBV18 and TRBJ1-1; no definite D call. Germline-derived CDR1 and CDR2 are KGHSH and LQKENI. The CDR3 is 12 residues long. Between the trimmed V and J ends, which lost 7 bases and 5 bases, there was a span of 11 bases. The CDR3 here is CASYSSRTEAFF. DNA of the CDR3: TGTGCCAGCTATTCTAGTCGAACTGAAGCTTTCTTT.

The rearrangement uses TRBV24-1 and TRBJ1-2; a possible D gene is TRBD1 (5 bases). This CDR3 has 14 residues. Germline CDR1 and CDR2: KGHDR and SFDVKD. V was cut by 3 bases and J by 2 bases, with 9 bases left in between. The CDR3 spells CATSDGTQNYGYTF. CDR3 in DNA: TGTGCCACCAGTGATGGGACTCAAAACTATGGCTACACCTTC.

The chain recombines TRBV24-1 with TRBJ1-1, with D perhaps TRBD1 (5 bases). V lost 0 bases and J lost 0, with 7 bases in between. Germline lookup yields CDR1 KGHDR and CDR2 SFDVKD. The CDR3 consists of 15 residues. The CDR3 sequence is CATSDLAGMNTEAFF. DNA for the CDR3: TGTGCCACCAGTGATTTGGCAGGGATGAACACTGAAGCTTTCTTT.

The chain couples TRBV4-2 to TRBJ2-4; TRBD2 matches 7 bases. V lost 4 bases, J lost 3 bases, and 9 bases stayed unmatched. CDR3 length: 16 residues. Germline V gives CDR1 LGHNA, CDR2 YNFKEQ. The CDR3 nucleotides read TGTGCCAGCAGCCGGAGCTTGGGGGGGTACAAAAACATTCAGTACTTC. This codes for CASSRSLGGYKNIQYF.

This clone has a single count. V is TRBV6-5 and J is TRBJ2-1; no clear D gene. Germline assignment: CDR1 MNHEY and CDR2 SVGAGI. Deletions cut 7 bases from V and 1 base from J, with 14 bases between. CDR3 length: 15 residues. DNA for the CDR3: TGTGCCAGCATCGGCGACTTCCCTTCCTACAATGAGCAGTTCTTC. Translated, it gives CASIGDFPSYNEQFF.

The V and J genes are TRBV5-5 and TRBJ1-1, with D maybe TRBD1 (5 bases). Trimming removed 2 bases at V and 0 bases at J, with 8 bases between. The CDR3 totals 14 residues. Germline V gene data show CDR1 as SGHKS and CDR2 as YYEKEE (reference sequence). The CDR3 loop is CASSFRQLNTEAFF. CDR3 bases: TGTGCCAGCAGCTTTAGACAGCTGAACACTGAAGCTTTCTTT.

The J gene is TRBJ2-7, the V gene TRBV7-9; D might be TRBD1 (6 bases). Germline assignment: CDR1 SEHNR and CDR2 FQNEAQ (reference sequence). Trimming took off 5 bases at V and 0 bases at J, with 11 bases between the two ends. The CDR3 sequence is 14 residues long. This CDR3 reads CASSEGGGSYEQYF. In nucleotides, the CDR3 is TGTGCCAGCAGCGAAGGGGGTGGCTCCTACGAGCAGTACTTC.

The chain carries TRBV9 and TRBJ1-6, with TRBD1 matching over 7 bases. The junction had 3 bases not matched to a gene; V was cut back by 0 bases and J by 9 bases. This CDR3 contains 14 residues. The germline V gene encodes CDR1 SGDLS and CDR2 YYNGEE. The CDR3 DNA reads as TGTGCCAGCAGCGTAGGGGACAGCTTTTCACCCCTCCACTTT. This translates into CASSVGDSFSPLHF.

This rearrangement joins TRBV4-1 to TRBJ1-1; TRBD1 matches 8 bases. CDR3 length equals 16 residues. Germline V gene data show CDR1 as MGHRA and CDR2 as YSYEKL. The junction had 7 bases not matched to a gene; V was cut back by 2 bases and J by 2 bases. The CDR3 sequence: CASSQYGDRPNTEAFF. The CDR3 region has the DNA TGCGCCAGCAGCCAATACGGGGACAGGCCCAACACTGAAGCTTTCTTT.

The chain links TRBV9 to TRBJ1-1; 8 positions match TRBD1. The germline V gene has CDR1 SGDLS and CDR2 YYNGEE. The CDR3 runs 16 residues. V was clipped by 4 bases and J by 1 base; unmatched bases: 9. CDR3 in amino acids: CASSPRQGTRNTEAFF. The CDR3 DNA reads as TGTGCCAGCAGCCCGCGACAGGGGACGAGGAACACTGAAGCTTTCTTT.

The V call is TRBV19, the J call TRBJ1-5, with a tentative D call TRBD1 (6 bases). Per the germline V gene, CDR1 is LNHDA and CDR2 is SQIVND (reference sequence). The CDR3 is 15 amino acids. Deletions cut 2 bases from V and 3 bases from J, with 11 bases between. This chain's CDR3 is CASSIYRDFNQPQHF. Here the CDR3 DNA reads TGTGCCAGTAGTATATACAGGGATTTCAATCAGCCCCAGCATTTT.

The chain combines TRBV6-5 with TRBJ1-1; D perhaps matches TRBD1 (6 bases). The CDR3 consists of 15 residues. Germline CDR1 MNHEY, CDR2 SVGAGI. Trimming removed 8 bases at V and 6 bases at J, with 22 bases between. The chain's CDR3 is CASELGRTGSPEAFF. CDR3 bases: TGTGCCAGCGAGTTGGGTAGAACAGGGAGCCCTGAAGCTTTCTTT.

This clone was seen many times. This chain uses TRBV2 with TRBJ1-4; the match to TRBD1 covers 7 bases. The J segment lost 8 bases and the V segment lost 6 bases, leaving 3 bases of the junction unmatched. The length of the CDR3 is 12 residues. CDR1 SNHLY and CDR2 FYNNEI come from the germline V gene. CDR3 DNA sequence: TGTGCCAGCAGGACAGGGCGGGAAAAACTGTTTTTT. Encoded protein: CASRTGREKLFF.

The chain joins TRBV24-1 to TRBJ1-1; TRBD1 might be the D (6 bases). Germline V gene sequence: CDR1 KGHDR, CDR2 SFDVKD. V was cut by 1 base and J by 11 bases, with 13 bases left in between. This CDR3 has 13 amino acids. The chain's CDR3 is CATSDFRSGAAFF. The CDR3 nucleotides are TGTGCCACCAGTGATTTCAGGTCAGGGGCTGCTTTCTTT.

Written as DNA, the CDR3 is TGTGCCAGCAGCGGGACACCCTGGGGCAATGAGCAGTTCTTC. This encodes CASSGTPWGNEQFF. This chain uses TRBV27 with TRBJ2-1, with D maybe TRBD1 (6 bases). There are 14 residues in the CDR3. Trimming stripped 6 bases from V and 6 bases from J, with 15 bases between. The V gene's germline CDR1 is MNHEY and CDR2 SMNVEV (reference sequence).

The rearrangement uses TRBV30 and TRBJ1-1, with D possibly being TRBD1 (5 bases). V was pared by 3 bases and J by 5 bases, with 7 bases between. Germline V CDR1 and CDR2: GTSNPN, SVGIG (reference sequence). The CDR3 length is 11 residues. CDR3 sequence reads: CAWRAGTEAFF. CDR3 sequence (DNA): TGTGCCTGGAGAGCAGGGACTGAAGCTTTCTTT.